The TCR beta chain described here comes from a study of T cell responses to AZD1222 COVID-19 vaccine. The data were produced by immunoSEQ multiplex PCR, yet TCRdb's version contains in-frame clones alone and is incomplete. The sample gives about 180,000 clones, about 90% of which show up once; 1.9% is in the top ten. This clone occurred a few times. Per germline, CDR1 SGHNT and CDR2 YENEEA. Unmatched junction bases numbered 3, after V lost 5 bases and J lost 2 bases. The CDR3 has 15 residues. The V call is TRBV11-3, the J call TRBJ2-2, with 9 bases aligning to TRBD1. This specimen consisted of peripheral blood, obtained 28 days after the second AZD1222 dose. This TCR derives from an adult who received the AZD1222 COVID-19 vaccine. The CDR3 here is CASSKGQGNTGELFF. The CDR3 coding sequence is TGTGCCAGCAGCAAGGGACAGGGAAACACCGGGGAGCTGTTTTTT.